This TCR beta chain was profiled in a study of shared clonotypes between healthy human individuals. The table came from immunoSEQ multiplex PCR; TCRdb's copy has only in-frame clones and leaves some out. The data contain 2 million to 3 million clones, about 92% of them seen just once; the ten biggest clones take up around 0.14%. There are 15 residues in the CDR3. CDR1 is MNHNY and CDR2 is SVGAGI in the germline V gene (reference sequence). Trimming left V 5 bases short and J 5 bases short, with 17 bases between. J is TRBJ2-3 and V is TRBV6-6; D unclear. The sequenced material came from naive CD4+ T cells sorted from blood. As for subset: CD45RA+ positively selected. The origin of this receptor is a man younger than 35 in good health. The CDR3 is CASSIGLVGLDTQYF. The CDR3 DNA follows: TGTGCCAGCAGTATCGGGCTAGTAGGGCTAGATACGCAGTATTTT.